Each of the 10 T cell receptor beta chains below was sequenced from the same sample in a study of blood T cell repertoires in COVID-19. The table came from immunoSEQ multiplex PCR; TCRdb's copy has only in-frame clones and leaves some out. The profile covers roughly 110,000 clones, with about 87% appearing a single time and under 6% taken by the ten largest. What was sequenced was peripheral blood. The receptors were gathered from a woman aged 45-60 years with acute or convalescent COVID-19.

This clone was observed a single time. The chain carries TRBV5-4 and TRBJ2-7; 10 nucleotides agree with TRBD1. This CDR3 is 16 amino acids long. J was trimmed by 1 base and V by 3 bases; bases with no gene match: 7. The V gene's germline CDR1 is SGHNT and CDR2 YYREEE (reference sequence). The CDR3 sequence is CASSSGTGATSYEQYF. CDR3 in DNA: TGTGCCAGCAGCTCCGGGACAGGGGCGACATCCTACGAGCAGTACTTC.

The J gene is TRBJ2-7, the V gene TRBV11-2; D possibly corresponds to TRBD2 (5 bases). The ends were cut back, 5 bases at V and 3 bases at J, with 17 bases in the middle. Germline assignment: CDR1 SGHAT and CDR2 FQNNGV. This CDR3 comprises 15 residues. The CDR3 nucleotides are TGTGCCAGCAGCCGGACTGGGAGATTTAACTACGAGCAGTACTTC. Protein: CASSRTGRFNYEQYF.

The CDR3 sequence is CASSLDRGETQYF. The CDR3 nucleotides are TGTGCCAGCAGCCTAGACAGGGGCGAGACCCAGTACTTC. The rearrangement links TRBV7-7 to TRBJ2-5; 8 nucleotides agree with TRBD1. Germline trimming cut 5 bases from V and 5 bases from J; bases unmatched to any gene: 4. The CDR3 sequence is 13 residues long. Germline assignment: CDR1 SSHAT and CDR2 FNYEAQ (reference sequence).

Only one count was recorded for this clone. The chain employs TRBV7-9 and TRBJ2-1; unclear D gene. This CDR3 is 17 amino acids long. The germline CDR1 and CDR2 sequences are SEHNR and FQNEAQ (reference sequence). With 0 bases removed from V and 0 bases from J, the gap between germline ends came to 12 bases. The CDR3 reads CASSLAFRESSYNEQFF. CDR3 nucleotide sequence: TGTGCCAGCAGCTTAGCGTTTCGCGAGAGCTCCTACAATGAGCAGTTCTTC.

The rearrangement links TRBV29-1 to TRBJ2-1; possibly TRBD2 for D (6 bases). The CDR3 runs 17 residues. CDR1 SQVTM and CDR2 ANQGSEA come from the germline V gene. The V end lost 7 bases, the J end lost 14 bases, and 36 bases lay between the germline ends. CDR3 residues: CSGANHESLGLPTREFF. As DNA, the CDR3 is TGCAGCGGTGCCAATCACGAATCCTTGGGACTTCCTACCCGGGAGTTCTTC.

This clone was counted a single time. The chain recombines TRBV7-9 with TRBJ2-3; the match to TRBD2 covers 7 bases. V trimming: 1 base; J trimming: 1 base; junction bases outside the gene matches: 5. Germline CDR1 reads SEHNR; CDR2 reads FQNEAQ (reference sequence). CDR3 length: 16 amino acids. The CDR3 region has the DNA TGTGCCAGCAGCTTAGGCACTAGCGAGGGCACAGATACGCAGTATTTT. Encoded protein: CASSLGTSEGTDTQYF.

In this sample, this clone turned up once. The V and J genes are TRBV25-1 and TRBJ1-6, with unresolved D. Trimming stripped 5 bases from V and 6 bases from J, with 5 bases between. Germline V lookup: CDR1 MGHDK, CDR2 SYGVNS. The CDR3 consists of 12 residues. This chain's CDR3 is CASSYGNSPLHF. The CDR3 nucleotides read TGTGCCAGCAGTTACGGTAATTCACCCCTCCACTTT.

The rearrangement links TRBV4-1 to TRBJ2-7; TRBD1 might be the D (6 bases). Per germline, CDR1 MGHRA and CDR2 YSYEKL. The CDR3 has 15 residues. V was clipped by 1 base and J by 0 bases, with 10 bases between them. CDR3: CASSQVPGVSYEQYF. The CDR3 nucleotides are TGCGCCAGCAGCCAAGTCCCAGGGGTCTCCTACGAGCAGTACTTC.

This chain links TRBV2 with TRBJ1-1; 8 nucleotides align to TRBD1. This CDR3 is built from 16 residues. Germline CDR1 SNHLY, CDR2 FYNNEI. The V segment lost 8 bases and the J segment 0 bases; nucleotides outside the gene matches: 11. DNA for the CDR3: TGTGCCAGCTCCGGGACAGGTTACCCCATGAACACTGAAGCTTTCTTT. It translates to CASSGTGYPMNTEAFF. The whole variable domain, remainder taken from reference TRBV2 and TRBJ1-1, is EPEVTQTPSHQVTQMGQEVILRCVPISNHLYFYWYRQILGQKVEFLVSFYNNEISEKSEIFDDQFSVERPDGSNFTLKIRSTKLEDSAMYFCASSGTGYPMNTEAFFGQGTRLTVV.

This chain connects TRBV12-5 to TRBJ2-1, with TRBD1 as a possible D gene (5 bases). The germline CDR1 and CDR2 sequences are LGHNT and FRNRAP. The CDR3 is 13 amino acids. The V and J ends lost 1 base and 6 bases respectively, with 7 bases between them. The chain's CDR3 is CASGLGQINEQFF. DNA for the CDR3: TGTGCTAGTGGTTTGGGACAGATCAATGAGCAGTTCTTC.